This record covers a single T cell receptor beta chain. Its antigen remains unknown. V lost 2 bases and J lost 1, with 15 bases in between. The CDR3 has 17 amino acids. Germline CDR1 MNHNS, CDR2 SASEGT. The sample comes from a study of cytomegalovirus exposure and HLA in healthy donors. General study points: V segments that were indistinguishable, TRBV6-2 and TRBV6-3 among them, were omitted from analysis. Most CMV-associated TCR beta chains appeared HLA-restricted in a later analysis.

PCR primers comprised 60 Vbeta and 13 Jbeta primers. TCRdb's copy holds only in-frame clones and misses some; the assay was immunoSEQ multiplex PCR. The sample holds around 180,000 clones, approximately 84% seen once. Sequencing used PBMCs. The TCR originated in a girl less than two years old in good health and CMV-seronegative. The J gene is TRBJ2-4, the V gene TRBV6-1; D possibly corresponds to TRBD1 (7 bases). The CDR3 reads CASSERGQDYAKNIQYF. CDR3 DNA: TGTGCCAGCAGTGAACGAGGACAGGACTACGCCAAAAACATTCAGTACTTC.